This T cell receptor (beta chain) was identified during a study of monozygotic twins with inflammatory bowel disease. Study-wide findings and caveats: The sharing of clonotypes with others was lower in IBD patients than in healthy twins, especially with disease activity. Patients with IBD had less TCRbeta diversity (inverse Simpson) than their healthy co-twins.

Germline CDR1 and CDR2: SGHDT and YYEEEE. This CDR3 has 13 residues. On this clonotype: The antigen is unknown.

Using the 5' RACE reads, TCRdb records one entry per CDR3 protein without DNA. This repertoire includes 150,000 to 200,000 distinct CDR3 sequences. The sample comprised blood. The TCR comes from a human donor with ulcerative colitis or Crohn's disease, or a healthy co-twin of an affected twin (not recorded which). The chain employs TRBV5-6 and TRBJ1-1. The CDR3 protein is CASSLVAATEAFF.